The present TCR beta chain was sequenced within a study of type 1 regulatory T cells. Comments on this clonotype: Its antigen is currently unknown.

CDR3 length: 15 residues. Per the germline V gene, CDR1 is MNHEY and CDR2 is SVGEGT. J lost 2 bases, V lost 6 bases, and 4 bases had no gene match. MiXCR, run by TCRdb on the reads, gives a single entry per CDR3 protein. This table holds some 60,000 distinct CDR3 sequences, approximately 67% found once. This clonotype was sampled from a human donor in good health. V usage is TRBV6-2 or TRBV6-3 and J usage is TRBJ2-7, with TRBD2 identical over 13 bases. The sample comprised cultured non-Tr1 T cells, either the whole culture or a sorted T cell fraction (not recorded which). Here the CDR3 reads CASSSGLAGAYEQYF. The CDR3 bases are TGTGCCAGCAGCTCCGGACTAGCGGGGGCCTACGAGCAGTACTTC.